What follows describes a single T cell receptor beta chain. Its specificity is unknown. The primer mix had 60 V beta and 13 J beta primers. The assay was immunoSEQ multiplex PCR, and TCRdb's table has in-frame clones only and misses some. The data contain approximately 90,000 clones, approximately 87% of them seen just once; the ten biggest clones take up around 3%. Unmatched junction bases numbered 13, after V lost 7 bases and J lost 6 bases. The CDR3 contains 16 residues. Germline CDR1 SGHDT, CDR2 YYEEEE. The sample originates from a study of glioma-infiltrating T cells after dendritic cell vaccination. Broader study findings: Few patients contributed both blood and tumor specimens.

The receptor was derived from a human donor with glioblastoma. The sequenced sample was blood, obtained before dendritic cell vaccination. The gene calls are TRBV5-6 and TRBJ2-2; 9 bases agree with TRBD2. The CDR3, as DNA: TGTGCCAGCTGGCCCCGGCTAGCGGGAACTCCCGGGGAGCTGTTTTTT. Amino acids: CASWPRLAGTPGELFF.